Following are 2 T cell receptor beta chains from one sample sequenced in a study of cytomegalovirus exposure and HLA in healthy donors. 13 Jbeta primers and 60 Vbeta primers were used for the PCR. Assay: immunoSEQ multiplex PCR; the TCRdb copy retains only in-frame clones and omits some. The sample lists 80,000 to 90,000 clones, roughly 73% occurring once. Input material: PBMCs. Source of these receptors: a man aged 35-49 years in good health and CMV-seronegative.

The chain uses TRBV19 and TRBJ2-3; 11 positions agree with TRBD1. Germline V CDR1 and CDR2: LNHDA, SQIVND (reference sequence). V shed 3 bases and J 3 bases; nucleotides not matched to a gene: 5. The CDR3 sequence is 16 residues long. The CDR3 region has the DNA TGTGCCAGTAGTATCGGAGGGACAGGGGGTACAGATACGCAGTATTTT. Translating gives CASSIGGTGGTDTQYF.

This clone was detected a few times. The rearrangement joins TRBV25-1 to TRBJ1-1; D is undetermined. The V and J ends lost 3 bases and 0 bases respectively, with 5 bases between them. Germline V gene sequence: CDR1 MGHDK, CDR2 SYGVNS. The CDR3 consists of 13 residues. CDR3 loop: CASSDLMNTEAFF. DNA of the CDR3: TGTGCCAGCAGTGACTTAATGAACACTGAAGCTTTCTTT. The full variable domain, in which reference TRBV25-1 and TRBJ1-1 provide the parts outside the CDR3, is EADIYQTPRYLVIGTGKKITLECSQTMGHDKMYWYQQDPGMELHLIHYSYGVNSTEKGDLSSESTVSRIRTEHFPLTLESARPSHTSQYLCASSDLMNTEAFFGQGTRLTVV.